This T cell receptor beta chain was found in a study of identical twins. The CDR3 is made up of 16 amino acids. V lost 5 bases, J lost 3 bases, and 10 bases stayed unmatched. CDR1 and CDR2 from the germline V gene are SGHNT and YENEEA. TCRdb re-analysed the 5' RACE reads in MiXCR, keeping a single row per CDR3 protein. Altogether hundreds of thousands of distinct CDR3 sequences are present, around 12% being singletons, with the ten largest covering around 1.5%. The sample also formed part of further work on yellow fever vaccine responses in identical twins.

Sequencing used PBMCs. The chain is built from TRBV11-3 and TRBJ2-1; 7 bases are shared with TRBD1. This clonotype was obtained from a woman aged 18-35 years in good health. The CDR3 here is CASSPSGRGNYNEQFF. CDR3 nucleotide sequence: TGTGCCAGCAGCCCCTCCGGCAGGGGGAACTACAATGAGCAGTTCTTC.